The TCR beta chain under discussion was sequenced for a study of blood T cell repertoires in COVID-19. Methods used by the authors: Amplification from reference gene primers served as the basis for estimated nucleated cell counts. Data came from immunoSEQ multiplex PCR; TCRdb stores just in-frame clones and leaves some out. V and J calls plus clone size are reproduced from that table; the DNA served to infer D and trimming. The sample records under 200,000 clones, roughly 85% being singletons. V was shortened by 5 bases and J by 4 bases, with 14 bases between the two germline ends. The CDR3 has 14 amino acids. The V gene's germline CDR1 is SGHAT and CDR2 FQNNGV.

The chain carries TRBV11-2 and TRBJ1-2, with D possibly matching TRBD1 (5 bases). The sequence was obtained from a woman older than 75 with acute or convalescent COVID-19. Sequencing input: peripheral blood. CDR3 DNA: TGTGCCAGCAGCCTACAGACGGGGGGCTATGGCTACACCTTC. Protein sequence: CASSLQTGGYGYTF.